A single sample is the source of the 21 T cell receptor beta chains below, sequenced in a study of cytomegalovirus exposure and HLA in healthy donors. Researchers ran the PCR with 60 Vbeta and 13 Jbeta primers. The protocol was immunoSEQ multiplex PCR, while the TCRdb copy is restricted to in-frame clones and leaves out a portion. Here the sample spans more than 90,000 clones, under 85% being singletons. Sequencing input: PBMCs. The receptors come from a woman in her thirties or forties in good health and CMV-seropositive.

This clone has only a few counts. This chain links TRBV15 with TRBJ2-7; D not resolved. Germline CDR1 and CDR2: LNHNV and YYDKDF (reference sequence). Deletions cut 0 bases from V and 6 bases from J, with 6 bases between. This CDR3 region has 12 residues. The CDR3, as DNA: TGTGCCACCAGCAGAGATCATAGCGAGCAGTACTTC. This sequence encodes CATSRDHSEQYF.

This clone was detected only a few times. The CDR3 loop reads CAITIQGGEAGELFF. CDR3 nucleotide sequence: TGTGCCATCACCATACAGGGTGGAGAGGCCGGGGAGCTGTTTTTT. The V and J genes are TRBV10-3 and TRBJ2-2; D is possibly TRBD1 (6 bases). The CDR3 runs 15 residues. Germline V CDR1 and CDR2: ENHRY, SYGVKD. V lost 7 bases and J 6 bases, leaving 18 bases between the germline ends.

This chain uses TRBV6-5 with TRBJ1-2, with 8 bases lining up with TRBD1. Looked up from germline, CDR1 is MNHEY and CDR2 is SVGAGI. J lost 5 bases, V lost 2 bases, and 10 bases had no gene match. This CDR3 has 16 amino acids. The CDR3 region is CASSYTATGATYGYTF. For the CDR3, the DNA is TGTGCCAGCAGTTACACCGCGACAGGGGCTACGTATGGCTACACCTTC.

V usage is TRBV28 and J usage is TRBJ2-1; TRBD2 might be the D (6 bases). This CDR3 region has 15 residues. The germline CDR1 and CDR2 sequences are MDHEN and SYDVKM. V was trimmed by 3 bases and J by 7 bases, leaving 16 bases between them. The CDR3 nucleotides are TGTGCCAGCAGTTTCCCCCATGGGGGGAAAAATGAGCAGTTCTTC. This sequence encodes CASSFPHGGKNEQFF.

The chain is built from TRBV11-3 and TRBJ2-2; 9 bases match TRBD1. CDR3 length: 15 residues. Germline values: CDR1 SGHNT, CDR2 YENEEA. The junction had 6 bases not matched to a gene; V was cut back by 4 bases and J by 6 bases. In nucleotides, the CDR3 is TGTGCCAGCAGCTCGGGACAGGGAAGAGCCGGGGAGCTGTTTTTT. This translates into CASSSGQGRAGELFF.

The chain's CDR3 is CASSYGQGAREQFF. Here the CDR3 DNA reads TGTGCCAGCAGTTACGGGCAGGGGGCGCGTGAGCAGTTCTTC. The chain is built from TRBV6-5 and TRBJ2-1; TRBD1 matches 8 bases. The germline gives CDR1 MNHEY, CDR2 SVGAGI. The V and J ends lost 2 bases and 9 bases, in that order; junction bases with no gene match: 6. The CDR3 has 14 residues.

The genes are TRBV9 and TRBJ2-3, with D perhaps matching TRBD2 (6 bases). Germline V CDR1 and CDR2: SGDLS, YYNGEE. This CDR3 is built from 13 residues. V lost 2 bases and J 10 bases, leaving 14 bases between the germline ends. The CDR3 DNA reads as TGTGCCAGCAGCGTGGACCCACTAGCCCCGCAGTATTTT. Translating gives CASSVDPLAPQYF.

The CDR3 protein is CASSVSRVAYEQYF. In nucleotides, the CDR3 is TGTGCCAGCAGTGTTTCCAGGGTGGCCTACGAGCAGTACTTC. The chain employs TRBV6-1 and TRBJ2-7; D might be TRBD1 (5 bases). This CDR3 contains 14 residues. The V and J ends lost 4 bases and 2 bases respectively, with 12 bases between them. In germline, CDR1 is MNHNS, CDR2 SASEGT.

The rearrangement links TRBV5-1 to TRBJ2-1; D gene unclear. Trimming removed 3 bases at V and 6 bases at J, with 7 bases between. Per the germline V gene, CDR1 is SGHRS and CDR2 is YFSETQ. The CDR3 loop spans 12 amino acids. CDR3: CASSSPGNEQFF. The DNA of the CDR3 is TGCGCCAGCAGCTCCCCCGGCAATGAGCAGTTCTTC.

This clone was seen a single time. V usage is TRBV10-2 and J usage is TRBJ1-1; D not certain. The V and J ends lost 1 base and 10 bases respectively, with 13 bases between them. The CDR3 loop spans 13 amino acids. Germline loops: CDR1 WSHSY, CDR2 SAAADI. The CDR3 nucleotides are TGCGCCAGCAGTGAGTTTGGGGAGCAGGCAGCTTTCTTT. It translates to CASSEFGEQAAFF.

The genes are TRBV6-5 and TRBJ1-1; TRBD1 matches at 7 bases. Unmatched junction bases numbered 9, after V lost 5 bases and J lost 6 bases. The CDR3 is 14 residues long. Germline assignment: CDR1 MNHEY and CDR2 SVGAGI. For the CDR3, the DNA is TGTGCCAGCAGTCTGACAGGGACAGACGCTGAAGCTTTCTTT. This gives the protein CASSLTGTDAEAFF.

The rearrangement uses TRBV7-8 and TRBJ2-1; 8 nucleotides agree with TRBD2. Germline CDR1 is SGHVS and CDR2 is FQNEAQ. The CDR3 loop spans 16 amino acids. The V gene end was trimmed by 0 bases and the J gene end by 9 bases; junction bases not matched to a gene: 10. CDR3 nucleotides: TGTGCCAGCAGCTTAGCCAGTAGCGGGATATCTAGTGAGCAGTTCTTC. This encodes CASSLASSGISSEQFF.

V is TRBV12-5 and J is TRBJ2-7; TRBD1 aligns across 7 bases. The J segment lost 12 bases and the V segment lost 0 bases, leaving 14 bases of the junction unmatched. Germline CDR1 LGHNT, CDR2 FRNRAP. CDR3 length: 15 amino acids. The CDR3 loop is CASGLVRKDWGQLYF. Here the CDR3 DNA reads TGTGCTAGTGGTTTGGTACGGAAGGACTGGGGACAGCTGTACTTC.

V and J are TRBV14 and TRBJ1-1; unclear D gene. The CDR3 is 14 amino acids. Germline-derived CDR1 and CDR2 are SGHDN and FVKESK. Deletions cut 0 bases from V and 1 base from J, with 6 bases between. CDR3 bases: TGTGCCAGCAGCCAAGAAGCGAGGAACACTGAAGCTTTCTTT. The encoded protein is CASSQEARNTEAFF. Looking up the rest from reference TRBV14 and TRBJ1-1 gives the full variable domain: EAGVTQFPSHSVIEKGQTVTLRCDPISGHDNLYWYRRVMGKEIKFLLHFVKESKQDESGMPNNRFLAERTGGTYSTLKVQPAELEDSGVYFCASSQEARNTEAFFGQGTRLTVV.

CDR3: CASSSKQGWSETQYF. Here the CDR3 DNA reads TGTGCCAGCAGTTCAAAGCAGGGATGGTCAGAGACCCAGTACTTC. The V gene is TRBV28, the J gene TRBJ2-5; maybe TRBD1 (5 bases). Trimming stripped 4 bases from V and 4 bases from J, with 16 bases between. The V gene's germline CDR1 is MDHEN and CDR2 SYDVKM. The CDR3 sequence is 15 residues long. Supplemented by reference TRBV28 and TRBJ2-5, the full variable domain reads DVKVTQSSRYLVKRTGEKVFLECVQDMDHENMFWYRQDPGLGLRLIYFSYDVKMKEKGDIPEGYSVSREKKERFSLILESASTNQTSMYLCASSSKQGWSETQYFGPGTRLLVL.

Only a few counts were recorded for this clone. The rearrangement uses TRBV29-1 and TRBJ1-2; D is unclear. Deletions cut 2 bases from V and 8 bases from J, with 15 bases between. The CDR3 is made up of 13 amino acids. Germline lookup yields CDR1 SQVTM and CDR2 ANQGSEA. CDR3 loop: CSVEPSGTAGYTF. The CDR3 DNA reads as TGCAGCGTTGAACCCTCGGGAACGGCGGGCTACACCTTC.

V gene TRBV19 combines with J gene TRBJ2-1; 7 bases agree with TRBD2. V was clipped by 1 base and J by 6 bases; unmatched bases: 9. This CDR3 comprises 16 residues. CDR1 and CDR2 from the germline V gene are LNHDA and SQIVND (reference sequence). CDR3 DNA: TGTGCCAGTAGTATAGCCCCCAGCGGGACGCTCAATGAGCAGTTCTTC. Amino acid sequence: CASSIAPSGTLNEQFF.

This clone was observed a few times. The chain combines TRBV12-5 with TRBJ1-5, with 7 bases identical to TRBD1. V trimming: 5 bases; J trimming: 2 bases; junction bases outside the gene matches: 6. From germline, CDR1 is LGHNT and CDR2 FRNRAP. The CDR3 extends over 15 amino acids. Here the CDR3 reads CASGTLGTGNQPQHF. The CDR3 DNA reads as TGTGCTAGTGGTACCCTCGGGACAGGCAATCAGCCCCAGCATTTT.

J is TRBJ2-1 and V is TRBV19; 8 bases are a match to TRBD1. The junction had 11 bases not matched to a gene; V was cut back by 4 bases and J by 6 bases. Germline loops: CDR1 LNHDA, CDR2 SQIVND (reference sequence). This CDR3 region has 16 residues. CDR3 sequence (DNA): TGTGCCAGTAGTACCATTGAGCTGGGGACAGGCAATGAGCAGTTCTTC. Its protein product is CASSTIELGTGNEQFF.

V usage is TRBV2 and J usage is TRBJ2-1; tentative D call: TRBD1 (6 bases). Trimming pared 7 bases from V and 5 bases from J, leaving 12 bases between. CDR3 length equals 13 residues. Germline V gives CDR1 SNHLY, CDR2 FYNNEI. CDR3 region: CASIDRINNEQFF. The CDR3 DNA reads TGTGCCAGCATCGACAGGATCAACAATGAGCAGTTCTTC.

This clone has just a few counts. V usage is TRBV5-1 and J usage is TRBJ2-1; 7 bases map to TRBD2. This CDR3 contains 14 residues. The V and J ends lost 1 base and 4 bases, in that order; junction bases with no gene match: 2. The V gene's germline CDR1 is SGHRS and CDR2 YFSETQ. DNA for the CDR3: TGCGCCAGCAGCTTGCTAGCGGTTTACAATGAGCAGTTCTTC. Residues: CASSLLAVYNEQFF.